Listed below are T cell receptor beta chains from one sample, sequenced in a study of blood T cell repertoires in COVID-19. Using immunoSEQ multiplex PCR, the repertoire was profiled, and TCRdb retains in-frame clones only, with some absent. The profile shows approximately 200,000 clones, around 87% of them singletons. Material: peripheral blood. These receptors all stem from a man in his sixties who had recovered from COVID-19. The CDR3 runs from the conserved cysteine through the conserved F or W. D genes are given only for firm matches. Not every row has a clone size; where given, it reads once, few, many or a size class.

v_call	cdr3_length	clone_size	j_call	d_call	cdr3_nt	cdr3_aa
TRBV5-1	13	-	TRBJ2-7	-	TGCGCCAGCAGGTACGCCGGGGTCGGCGAGCAGTACTTC	CASRYAGVGEQYF
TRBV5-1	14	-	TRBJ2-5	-	TGCGCCAGCAGACAGACAGGCGACCAAGAGACCCAGTACTTC	CASRQTGDQETQYF
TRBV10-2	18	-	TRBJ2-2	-	TGCGCCAGCCGGTCCCCACCGGAGGTCCGACAGGACACCGGGGAGCTGTTTTTT	CASRSPPEVRQDTGELFF
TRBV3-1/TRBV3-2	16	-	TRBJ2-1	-	TGTGCCAGCAGCCCATGGACAGCAAGCTCCTACAATGAGCAGTTCTTC	CASSPWTASSYNEQFF
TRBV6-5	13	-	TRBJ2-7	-	TGTGCCAGCAGCAGATCGACAGACTACGAGCAGTACTTC	CASSRSTDYEQYF
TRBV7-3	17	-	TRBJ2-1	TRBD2	TGTGCCAGCAGTCGTACCGGGACTAGCGGGAGCATGAATGAGCAGTTCTTC	CASSRTGTSGSMNEQFF
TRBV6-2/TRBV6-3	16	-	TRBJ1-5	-	TGTGCCAGCAGTTACGAGAGGGTACCGGGGACACAGCCCCAGCATTTT	CASSYERVPGTQPQHF
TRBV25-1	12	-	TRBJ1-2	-	TGTGCCAGCAGTGGGGGAGTGGGCGGCTACACCTTC	CASSGGVGGYTF
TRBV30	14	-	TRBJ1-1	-	TGTGCCTGGAGTAGACGACAGACGAACACTGAAGCTTTCTTT	CAWSRRQTNTEAFF
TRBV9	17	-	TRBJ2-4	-	TGTGCCAGCAGCGTAGATAACAGGGTCGGAGCCAAAAACATTCAGTACTTC	CASSVDNRVGAKNIQYF
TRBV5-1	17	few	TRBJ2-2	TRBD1	TGCGCCAGCAGCGAGTTGTGGTCAGGGGGTGGCACCGGGGAGCTGTTTTTT	CASSELWSGGGTGELFF
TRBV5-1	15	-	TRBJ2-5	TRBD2	TGCGCCAGCAGCCGCGGGACTAGCGGACAAGAGACCCAGTACTTC	CASSRGTSGQETQYF
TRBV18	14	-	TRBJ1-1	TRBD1	TGTGCCAGCTCACTGGACAGGTTGAACACTGAAGCTTTCTTT	CASSLDRLNTEAFF
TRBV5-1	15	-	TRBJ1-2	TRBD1	TGCGCCAGCAGCTTGGACTACCGGGACAGTAATGGCTACACCTTC	CASSLDYRDSNGYTF
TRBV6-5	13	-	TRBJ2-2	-	TGTGCCAGCATGGCAGGGAACACCGGGGAGCTGTTTTTT	CASMAGNTGELFF
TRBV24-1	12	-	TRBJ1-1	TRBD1	TGTGCCACCAGTGAAGGGGACAGGGAAGCTTTCTTT	CATSEGDREAFF
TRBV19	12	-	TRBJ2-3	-	TGTGCCAGTAGTACTGGCACAGATACGCAGTATTTT	CASSTGTDTQYF
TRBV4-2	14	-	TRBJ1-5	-	TGTGCCAGCAGTCCGGCCCCATGGGGGGAGCCCCAGCATTTT	CASSPAPWGEPQHF
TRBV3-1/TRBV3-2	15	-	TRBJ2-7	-	TGTGCCAGCAGCCAAGTGACAGGTGCGTCGGGCGAGCAGTACTTC	CASSQVTGASGEQYF
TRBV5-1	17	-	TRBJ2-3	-	TGCGCCAGCAGCTTGGAGCCTGGCGGGGGCGGCACAGATACGCAGTATTTT	CASSLEPGGGGTDTQYF
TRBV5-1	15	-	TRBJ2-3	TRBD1	TGCGCCAGCAGCTTGGGACAGGGGGCGCGGGATACGCAGTATTTT	CASSLGQGARDTQYF
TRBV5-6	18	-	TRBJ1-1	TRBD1	TGTGCCAGCAGCTTGGTCCGATGGACAGGGGATATGAACACTGAAGCTTTCTTT	CASSLVRWTGDMNTEAFF
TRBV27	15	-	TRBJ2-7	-	TGTGCCAGCAGCTATACGGGGGGCGCCTCCTACGAGCAGTACTTC	CASSYTGGASYEQYF
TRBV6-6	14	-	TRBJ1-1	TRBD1	TGTGCCAGCAGCCAAACAGGGGCGGCCACTGAAGCTTTCTTT	CASSQTGAATEAFF
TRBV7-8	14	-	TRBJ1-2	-	TGTGCCAGCAGCTTATCGTCTGGGGCTCGGGGCTACACCTTC	CASSLSSGARGYTF
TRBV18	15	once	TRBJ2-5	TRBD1	TGTGCCAGCTCACCTAAGACAGGGGAACAAGAGACCCAGTACTTC	CASSPKTGEQETQYF
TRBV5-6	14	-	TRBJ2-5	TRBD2	TGTGCCAGCAGCTTGGGGGCGGGGGAAGAGACCCAGTACTTC	CASSLGAGEETQYF
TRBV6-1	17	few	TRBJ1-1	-	TGTGCCAGCAGTGATGGACAGTCATTAATTCGGGACACTGAAGCTTTCTTT	CASSDGQSLIRDTEAFF
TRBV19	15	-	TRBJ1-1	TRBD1	TGTGCCAGTAGTCCCCGGACAGGGTATAACACTGAAGCTTTCTTT	CASSPRTGYNTEAFF
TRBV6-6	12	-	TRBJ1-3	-	TGTGCCAGCAGCGCAGCTGGAAACACCATATATTTT	CASSAAGNTIYF
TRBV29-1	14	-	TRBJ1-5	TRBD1	TGCAGCGTTCAGGACAGGGATGGAGCATCGCCCCAGCATTTT	CSVQDRDGASPQHF
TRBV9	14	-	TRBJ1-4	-	TGTGCCAGCAGCGCCCGAGCAGGAGGGGAAAAACTGTTTTTT	CASSARAGGEKLFF
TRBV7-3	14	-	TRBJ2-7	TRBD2	TGTGCCAGCAGCCCTAGCGGGGGGGCTCCCGAGCAGTACTTC	CASSPSGGAPEQYF